Listed below are T cell receptor beta chains from one sample, sequenced in a study of blood T cell repertoires in COVID-19. Method: immunoSEQ multiplex PCR; TCRdb's copy keeps in-frame clones and lacks some. The sample yields around 230,000 clones, 87% seen once. Material for sequencing was PBMCs or T cells enriched from blood (not recorded which). The receptor set was obtained from a man aged 18 to 29 with acute COVID-19. Each CDR3 is given with its conserved first and last residue. A D gene is named only where the DNA matches it firmly. The size of a clone is reported for some rows only, either as once, few or many, or as a class for expanded clones.

V gene: TRBV28; CDR3 length: 15; D gene: TRBD2; J gene: TRBJ2-7; clone size: NA; CDR3 protein: CASSPGLAASYEQYF; CDR3 DNA: TGTGCCAGCAGTCCCGGACTAGCGGCGAGCTACGAGCAGTACTTC
V gene: TRBV28; CDR3 length: 13; D gene: NA; J gene: TRBJ2-7; clone size: many; CDR3 protein: CASINGVSYEQYF; CDR3 DNA: TGTGCCAGCATCAACGGTGTCTCCTACGAGCAGTACTTC
V gene: TRBV20-1; CDR3 length: 13; D gene: NA; J gene: TRBJ2-2; clone size: once; CDR3 protein: CSASTENTGELFF; CDR3 DNA: TGCAGTGCTAGTACTGAGAACACCGGGGAGCTGTTTTTT
V gene: TRBV9; CDR3 length: 15; D gene: TRBD2; J gene: TRBJ2-3; clone size: NA; CDR3 protein: CASSVREGNTDTQYF; CDR3 DNA: TGTGCCAGCAGCGTACGGGAGGGAAACACAGATACGCAGTATTTT
V gene: TRBV4-1; CDR3 length: 16; D gene: NA; J gene: TRBJ2-1; clone size: NA; CDR3 protein: CASSQVVVSIYNEQFF; CDR3 DNA: TGCGCCAGCAGCCAAGTAGTAGTCTCTATTTACAATGAGCAGTTCTTC
V gene: TRBV18; CDR3 length: 15; D gene: NA; J gene: TRBJ2-5; clone size: NA; CDR3 protein: CASSPGQHSKETQYF; CDR3 DNA: TGTGCCAGCTCACCAGGACAGCACTCAAAAGAGACCCAGTACTTC
V gene: TRBV14; CDR3 length: 13; D gene: NA; J gene: TRBJ2-7; clone size: NA; CDR3 protein: CASSQGRVNEQYF; CDR3 DNA: TGTGCCAGCAGCCAAGGCAGGGTCAACGAGCAGTACTTC
V gene: TRBV4-1; CDR3 length: 12; D gene: NA; J gene: TRBJ2-3; clone size: NA; CDR3 protein: CARAGSTDTQYF; CDR3 DNA: TGCGCCAGGGCCGGGAGCACAGATACGCAGTATTTT
V gene: TRBV7-9; CDR3 length: 19; D gene: TRBD1; J gene: TRBJ2-6; clone size: NA; CDR3 protein: CASSLSGTGGSTGANVLTF; CDR3 DNA: TGTGCCAGCAGCTTGTCTGGGACAGGGGGCAGTACTGGGGCCAACGTCCTGACTTTC
V gene: TRBV6-5; CDR3 length: 16; D gene: TRBD1; J gene: TRBJ1-2; clone size: NA; CDR3 protein: CASSYPEGQGGYGYTF; CDR3 DNA: TGTGCCAGCAGTTACCCTGAGGGACAGGGGGGCTATGGCTACACCTTC
V gene: TRBV12-3/TRBV12-4; CDR3 length: 12; D gene: NA; J gene: TRBJ2-7; clone size: NA; CDR3 protein: CASSLGSYEQYF; CDR3 DNA: TGTGCCAGCAGTTTAGGCAGCTACGAGCAGTACTTC
V gene: TRBV7-2; CDR3 length: 14; D gene: NA; J gene: TRBJ2-1; clone size: NA; CDR3 protein: CASSASGGRNEQFF; CDR3 DNA: TGTGCCAGCAGCGCCTCAGGGGGGCGGAATGAGCAGTTCTTC
V gene: TRBV9; CDR3 length: 15; D gene: TRBD2; J gene: TRBJ2-5; clone size: NA; CDR3 protein: CASSVVGLATETQYF; CDR3 DNA: TGTGCCAGCAGCGTAGTGGGACTAGCTACGGAGACCCAGTACTTC
V gene: TRBV7-9; CDR3 length: 14; D gene: TRBD1; J gene: TRBJ2-7; clone size: NA; CDR3 protein: CASSAGQGPYEQYF; CDR3 DNA: TGTGCCAGCAGCGCGGGACAGGGACCCTACGAGCAGTACTTC
V gene: TRBV7-9; CDR3 length: 14; D gene: TRBD1; J gene: TRBJ1-1; clone size: NA; CDR3 protein: CASSLNRGDTEAFF; CDR3 DNA: TGTGCCAGCAGTTTAAACAGGGGGGACACTGAAGCTTTCTTT
V gene: TRBV6-5; CDR3 length: 16; D gene: TRBD1; J gene: TRBJ1-3; clone size: NA; CDR3 protein: CASSWDARDSRNTIYF; CDR3 DNA: TGTGCCAGCAGTTGGGATGCCCGGGACAGCAGAAACACCATATATTTT
V gene: TRBV6-2/TRBV6-3; CDR3 length: 14; D gene: NA; J gene: TRBJ1-4; clone size: NA; CDR3 protein: CASSFQRTGEKLFF; CDR3 DNA: TGTGCCAGCAGTTTTCAACGGACGGGAGAAAAACTGTTTTTT
V gene: TRBV27; CDR3 length: 13; D gene: TRBD2; J gene: TRBJ2-7; clone size: once; CDR3 protein: CASWRLAGDEQYF; CDR3 DNA: TGTGCCAGCTGGAGACTAGCGGGAGATGAGCAGTACTTC
V gene: TRBV7-9; CDR3 length: 16; D gene: NA; J gene: TRBJ2-5; clone size: NA; CDR3 protein: CASSLSGLMYQETQYF; CDR3 DNA: TGTGCCAGCAGCTTAAGTGGACTTATGTACCAAGAGACCCAGTACTTC
V gene: TRBV11-3; CDR3 length: 15; D gene: NA; J gene: TRBJ2-3; clone size: few; CDR3 protein: CASSLGIAGTDTQYF; CDR3 DNA: TGTGCCAGCAGCTTAGGGATAGCAGGCACAGATACGCAGTATTTT
V gene: TRBV19; CDR3 length: 15; D gene: TRBD1; J gene: TRBJ1-5; clone size: NA; CDR3 protein: CASSKRQGVSQPQHF; CDR3 DNA: TGTGCCAGTAGTAAACGACAGGGAGTGAGTCAGCCCCAGCATTTT
V gene: TRBV18; CDR3 length: 16; D gene: TRBD1; J gene: TRBJ2-5; clone size: NA; CDR3 protein: CASSPPGQGGLETQYF; CDR3 DNA: TGTGCCAGCTCACCCCCGGGACAGGGGGGGTTGGAGACCCAGTACTTC
V gene: TRBV24-1; CDR3 length: 15; D gene: TRBD1; J gene: TRBJ2-7; clone size: NA; CDR3 protein: CATSDPGTGINEQYF; CDR3 DNA: TGTGCCACCAGTGACCCAGGGACAGGGATCAACGAGCAGTACTTC
V gene: TRBV28; CDR3 length: 16; D gene: TRBD1; J gene: TRBJ1-2; clone size: NA; CDR3 protein: CASSPKSWTGDNGYTF; CDR3 DNA: TGTGCCAGCAGTCCAAAAAGCTGGACAGGGGATAATGGCTACACCTTC
V gene: TRBV30; CDR3 length: 14; D gene: NA; J gene: TRBJ2-5; clone size: few; CDR3 protein: CAWSSDGGLETQYF; CDR3 DNA: TGTGCCTGGAGTTCTGACGGCGGTTTGGAGACCCAGTACTTC
V gene: TRBV28; CDR3 length: 14; D gene: NA; J gene: TRBJ1-4; clone size: NA; CDR3 protein: CASKTGDFNEKLFF; CDR3 DNA: TGTGCCAGCAAAACCGGGGATTTTAATGAAAAACTGTTTTTT
V gene: TRBV4-1; CDR3 length: 17; D gene: NA; J gene: TRBJ2-1; clone size: NA; CDR3 protein: CASNPGAATSSYNEQFF; CDR3 DNA: TGCGCCAGCAACCCTGGGGCAGCCACGAGCTCCTACAATGAGCAGTTCTTC
V gene: TRBV7-3; CDR3 length: 20; D gene: TRBD2; J gene: TRBJ2-3; clone size: NA; CDR3 protein: CASSLPLTSGSSIVEDTQYF; CDR3 DNA: TGTGCCAGCAGCTTACCACTGACTAGCGGGAGTTCCATTGTGGAGGATACGCAGTATTTT
V gene: TRBV27; CDR3 length: 15; D gene: NA; J gene: TRBJ2-7; clone size: few; CDR3 protein: CASSSVLGQLYEQYF; CDR3 DNA: TGTGCCAGCAGTTCCGTACTTGGACAGCTCTACGAGCAGTACTTC
V gene: TRBV2; CDR3 length: 12; D gene: NA; J gene: TRBJ2-1; clone size: NA; CDR3 protein: CASSEKASEQFF; CDR3 DNA: TGTGCCAGCAGTGAAAAAGCAAGCGAGCAGTTCTTC
V gene: TRBV3-1/TRBV3-2; CDR3 length: 17; D gene: TRBD2; J gene: TRBJ2-7; clone size: NA; CDR3 protein: CASSPGTSGTSSYEQYF; CDR3 DNA: TGTGCCAGCAGCCCTGGGACTAGCGGGACCTCCTCCTACGAGCAGTACTTC
V gene: TRBV9; CDR3 length: 15; D gene: TRBD2; J gene: TRBJ2-3; clone size: NA; CDR3 protein: CASRLAGDSTDTQYF; CDR3 DNA: TGTGCCAGCAGACTAGCGGGGGATAGCACAGATACGCAGTATTTT
V gene: TRBV5-6; CDR3 length: 16; D gene: TRBD1; J gene: TRBJ2-1; clone size: NA; CDR3 protein: CASSFLGTGGWNEQFF; CDR3 DNA: TGTGCCAGCAGCTTTCTGGGGACAGGGGGCTGGAATGAGCAGTTCTTC
V gene: TRBV7-8; CDR3 length: 14; D gene: NA; J gene: TRBJ2-1; clone size: few; CDR3 protein: CASSSEEYYNEQFF; CDR3 DNA: TGTGCCAGCAGCTCAGAAGAATACTACAATGAGCAGTTCTTC
V gene: TRBV14; CDR3 length: 12; D gene: TRBD2; J gene: TRBJ2-5; clone size: NA; CDR3 protein: CASSQGGETQYF; CDR3 DNA: TGTGCCAGCAGCCAGGGGGGGGAGACCCAGTACTTC